Presented here are 8 T cell receptor beta chains from one specimen sequenced in a study of blood T cell repertoires in COVID-19. Libraries were prepared by immunoSEQ multiplex PCR; TCRdb keeps only in-frame clonotypes and omits some of them. This sample yields 300,000 to 350,000 clones, of which 85% to 90% are seen a single time; more than 0.85% belongs to the top ten. Specimen: peripheral blood. Receptor source: a woman in her thirties or forties with COVID-19, enrolled during active disease.

The CDR3 coding sequence is TGCGCCAGCAGCCAGGCGGGACGCACACTTGCCTACGAGCAGTACTTC. Amino acids: CASSQAGRTLAYEQYF. V gene TRBV4-1 combines with J gene TRBJ2-7; tentatively, D is TRBD2 (6 bases). Trimming took 3 bases from V and 2 from J, leaving 17 bases between them. This CDR3 has 16 amino acids. CDR1 is MGHRA, CDR2 YSYEKL, per germline.

The chain links TRBV13 to TRBJ1-1, with D possibly TRBD1 on 5 matching bases. V was shortened by 6 bases and J by 7 bases, with 18 bases between the two germline ends. Germline V gives CDR1 PRHDT, CDR2 FYEKMQ (reference sequence). The CDR3 length is 14 residues. CDR3 sequence reads: CASRIRVLRLEAFF. CDR3 in DNA: TGTGCCAGCAGGATCAGGGTACTGAGGCTTGAAGCTTTCTTT.

The V gene is TRBV6-5, the J gene TRBJ2-7; 7 nucleotides align to TRBD2. Germline assignment: CDR1 MNHEY and CDR2 SVGAGI. This CDR3 contains 12 residues. The trim removed 5 bases at V and 4 bases at J, leaving 2 bases unmatched. CDR3 in DNA: TGTGCCAGCAGTCAGGGAGGGTACGAGCAGTACTTC. Encoded protein: CASSQGGYEQYF.

The chain has TRBV7-6 and TRBJ2-5; 12 nucleotides agree with TRBD2. The CDR3 is 15 amino acids. Germline V gene lookup returns CDR1 SGHVS and CDR2 FNYEAQ. V lost 4 bases and J lost 5; bases outside the gene matches: 5. DNA of the CDR3: TGTGCCAGCAGCTCCCTAGCGGGAGGGCCGGAGACCCAGTACTTC. This gives the protein CASSSLAGGPETQYF.

J is TRBJ2-5 and V is TRBV5-1; tentative D call: TRBD2 (6 bases). The CDR3 extends over 11 amino acids. Germline CDR1 is SGHRS and CDR2 is YFSETQ. Trimming took off 4 bases at V and 5 bases at J, with 6 bases between the two ends. CDR3 amino acids: CASSAGETQYF. The CDR3 bases are TGCGCCAGCAGCGCGGGGGAGACCCAGTACTTC.

Remarks on this clone: Other DNA sequences in this sample translate to the same CDR3. The rearrangement links TRBV9 to TRBJ2-5; the match to TRBD2 covers 8 bases. The CDR3 length is 13 residues. The V gene end was trimmed by 0 bases and the J gene end by 5 bases; junction bases not matched to a gene: 0. Per the germline V gene, CDR1 is SGDLS and CDR2 is YYNGEE. CDR3 DNA sequence: TGTGCCAGCAGCGTAGGACTAGCGGAGACCCAGTACTTC. The encoded protein is CASSVGLAETQYF.

The CDR3 DNA reads as TGTGCCAGCAGCTTGACTGATTCACGATCGGGCTATGGCTACACCTTC. Its translation: CASSLTDSRSGYGYTF. The chain is built from TRBV7-9 and TRBJ1-2; D not resolved. The CDR3 has 16 amino acids. Germline CDR1 and CDR2: SEHNR and FQNEAQ (reference sequence). Trimming took 3 bases from V and 4 from J, leaving 18 bases between them.

The genes are TRBV7-2 and TRBJ2-7; 7 nucleotides line up with TRBD1. Germline trimming cut 4 bases from V and 7 bases from J; bases unmatched to any gene: 13. CDR1 is SGHTA and CDR2 is FQGNSA in the germline V gene. This CDR3 is built from 15 residues. CDR3 sequence: CASSYTGTALREQYF. The CDR3 DNA sequence: TGTGCCAGCAGCTACACTGGGACAGCCCTTCGAGAGCAGTACTTC.